This T cell receptor beta chain is from a study of shared clonotypes between healthy human individuals. Across the whole study: Sampling drew on donors who were a couple of women and three men aged 18 to 49. A donor's plate count was three for CD4 naive and three for CD4 memory; CD8 naive had two and CD8 memory one.

Notes on this clone: Its cognate antigen is unknown.

Generated by immunoSEQ multiplex PCR, the TCRdb table keeps only in-frame clones and is missing some. The top ten clones hold about 0.22% of a sample with over 750,000 clones, about 97% of them seen once. The study, taken as a whole, reports: What naive subsets generally showed was a larger estimated richness than memory subsets showed. The study found lower generation probabilities in non-shared clonotypes than in those shared by all four donors.

The CDR3 is 16 amino acids. Between the trimmed V and J ends, which lost 5 bases and 1 base, there was a span of 14 bases. The V gene's germline CDR1 is SEHNR and CDR2 FQNEAQ (reference sequence). In the naive CD8 group, cells lacked CD45RO and were positively selected for CCR7, so terminally differentiated effector memory CD45RA+ cells were left out. Sequencing input: naive CD8+ T cells sorted from blood. This chain uses TRBV7-9 with TRBJ2-2; TRBD2 is a possible D gene (5 bases). This receptor was identified in a man younger than 40 in good health. The CDR3 loop reads CASSPQSGGNTGELFF. CDR3 bases: TGTGCCAGCAGCCCACAGAGCGGAGGGAACACCGGGGAGCTGTTTTTT.